The 9 T cell receptor beta chains below all came from one sample that was sequenced in a study of naive and memory T cell subsets. The study's findings and limits: Possibly reflecting memory cells re-expressing CD45RA, a few larger clonotypes occurred in naive repertoires, especially CD8.

What these receptors recognize is not known. Two oligonucleotides, mixed equimolar, formed the beta constant-region primer covering TRBC1 and TRBC2. The ligated cDNA underwent four PCR rounds using SP2 and nested alpha and beta constant-region primers. TCRdb redid the calling of the UMI-ligation and nested PCR reads with MiXCR, one entry per CDR3 protein. Of more than 120,000 distinct CDR3 sequences in the sample, roughly a fifth are singletons; the top ten hold roughly 0.68%. The sequenced material came from naive CD8+ T cells from blood. These receptors all stem from a human donor in good health.

The rearrangement uses TRBV29-1 and TRBJ2-1; 7 positions agree with TRBD2. Germline V gene lookup returns CDR1 SQVTM and CDR2 ANQGSEA. CDR3 length: 11 residues. V gave up 5 bases and J gave up 5 bases; unmatched junction bases: 0. The CDR3: CSVSGDNEQFF. The CDR3 bases are TGCAGCGTTAGCGGGGACAATGAGCAGTTCTTC.

The chain combines TRBV4-1 with TRBJ1-1; unclear D gene. V lost 4 bases, J lost 3 bases, and 15 bases lay in between. The V gene's germline CDR1 is MGHRA and CDR2 YSYEKL. The CDR3 contains 15 residues. CDR3 protein: CASSPREGMYTEAFF. The CDR3 coding sequence is TGCGCCAGCAGCCCCCGCGAAGGGATGTACACTGAAGCTTTCTTT.

V is TRBV12-3 or TRBV12-4 and J is TRBJ2-7; D is undetermined. Trimming took 3 bases from V and 2 from J, leaving 11 bases between them. There are 14 residues in the CDR3. The CDR3 DNA sequence: TGTGCCAGCAGTTTTGGCAGCCCTGCCTACGAGCAGTACTTC. As protein: CASSFGSPAYEQYF.

The genes are TRBV2 and TRBJ2-1; D may be TRBD1 or TRBD2 (5 bases each). The germline V gene has CDR1 SNHLY and CDR2 FYNNEI. This CDR3 has 16 amino acids. V lost 2 bases to trimming and J lost 8 bases, with 19 bases between them. In DNA, the CDR3 is TGTGCCAGCAGTGAATCTGGGACGGGAAACGGCGATGAGCAGTTCTTC. It codes for CASSESGTGNGDEQFF.

The chain joins TRBV7-2 to TRBJ2-3, with D unclear. Germline CDR1 reads SGHTA; CDR2 reads FQGNSA. Trimming cost V 2 bases and J 6 bases, with 15 bases left between them. The CDR3 totals 15 residues. The CDR3 coding sequence is TGTGCCAGCAGCTTAAGTGTTGGAGACTGGGATACGCAGTATTTT. Residues: CASSLSVGDWDTQYF.

The genes are TRBV3-1 and TRBJ2-1; TRBD2 aligns across 8 bases. The germline V gene has CDR1 LGHDT and CDR2 YNNKEL (reference sequence). V was clipped by 0 bases and J by 4 bases; unmatched bases: 8. The length of the CDR3 is 17 residues. The CDR3 DNA reads TGTGCCAGCAGCCAAGATCTCACCCAGCGGGAGTACAATGAGCAGTTCTTC. Its protein is CASSQDLTQREYNEQFF.

CDR3 coding DNA: TGTGCCAGCAGTTTAGCGGCGGGAGCCCCCAATGAGCAGTTCTTC. It translates to CASSLAAGAPNEQFF. J is TRBJ2-1 and V is TRBV12-3 or TRBV12-4; 7 bases line up with TRBD2. CDR3 length: 15 residues. V shed 0 bases, J shed 6 bases, and the junction held 5 bases outside the gene matches.

CDR3 region: CASSQEFYEQYF. CDR3 DNA sequence: TGTGCCAGCAGCCAAGAGTTCTACGAGCAGTACTTC. V gene TRBV3-1 combines with J gene TRBJ2-7; D uncertain. Germline V gene lookup returns CDR1 LGHDT and CDR2 YNNKEL (reference sequence). V lost 0 bases and J 3 bases, leaving 3 bases between the germline ends. The CDR3 extends over 12 amino acids.

The chain links TRBV27 to TRBJ2-7; D gene uncertain. V was clipped by 2 bases and J by 6 bases, with 11 bases between them. The germline V gene has CDR1 MNHEY and CDR2 SMNVEV (reference sequence). The CDR3 is made up of 13 amino acids. The CDR3 is CASSLGVRGEQYF. DNA for the CDR3: TGTGCCAGCAGTTTAGGTGTACGCGGCGAGCAGTACTTC.